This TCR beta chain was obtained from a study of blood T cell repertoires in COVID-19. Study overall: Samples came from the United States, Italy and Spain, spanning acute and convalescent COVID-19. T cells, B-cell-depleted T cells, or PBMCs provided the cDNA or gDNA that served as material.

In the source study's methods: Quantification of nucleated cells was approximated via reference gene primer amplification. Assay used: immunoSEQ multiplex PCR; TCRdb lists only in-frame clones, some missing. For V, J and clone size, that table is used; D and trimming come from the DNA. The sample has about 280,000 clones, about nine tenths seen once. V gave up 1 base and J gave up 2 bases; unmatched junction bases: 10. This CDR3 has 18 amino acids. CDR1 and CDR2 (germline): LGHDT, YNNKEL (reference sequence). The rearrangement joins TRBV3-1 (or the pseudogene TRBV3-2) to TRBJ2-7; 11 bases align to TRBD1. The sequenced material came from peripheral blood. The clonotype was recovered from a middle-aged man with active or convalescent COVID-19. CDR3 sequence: CASSQVPGQGVAPYEQYF. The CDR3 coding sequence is TGTGCCAGCAGCCAAGTTCCGGGACAGGGGGTAGCCCCCTACGAGCAGTACTTC.